A selection of T cell receptor beta chains follows, all from one sample in a study of CD8 T cell repertoires and HIV-1 epitope variants. The method was immunoSEQ multiplex PCR; TCRdb's version includes in-frame clones alone and lacks a portion of them. Of about 7,000 clones listed, about 70% were seen once; the top ten hold around 42%. The antigens these receptors bind are not known. Sequencing input: cultured CD8+ T cells derived from PBMCs. The receptors stem from a male donor with HIV. CDR3s include the opening cysteine and the closing phenylalanine or tryptophan. The D gene is left open where the match is weak. Not every row has a clone size; where given, it reads once, few, many or a size class.

TRBJ2-2	.	TRBD2	TRBV5-4	CASSFRLAGVRTGELFF	TGTGCCAGCAGCTTCAGACTAGCGGGAGTACGGACCGGGGAGCTGTTTTTT
TRBJ2-7	.	.	TRBV11-3	CASPPRNHEQYF	TGTGCCAGCCCTCCCAGGAATCACGAGCAGTACTTC
TRBJ2-3	.	.	TRBV27	CASSLEEADTDTQYF	TGTGCCAGCAGTTTAGAGGAGGCGGACACAGATACGCAGTATTTT
TRBJ2-1	.	.	TRBV4-3	CASSRIGDYNEQFF	TGCGCCAGCAGCCGTATAGGCGATTACAATGAGCAGTTCTTC
TRBJ1-1	.	.	TRBV7-2	CASSLGTEAFF	TGTGCCAGCAGCTTGGGAACTGAAGCTTTCTTT
TRBJ2-7	few	TRBD1	TRBV28	CASKDRVINEQYF	TGTGCCAGCAAGGACAGGGTAATCAACGAGCAGTACTTC
TRBJ2-2	.	TRBD2	TRBV10-3	CAISEPTSGLGELFF	TGTGCCATCAGTGAACCGACTAGCGGGCTCGGGGAGCTGTTTTTT
TRBJ1-5	few	.	TRBV30	CACSYGYSNQPQHF	TGTGCCTGTTCTTACGGTTATAGCAATCAGCCCCAGCATTTT
TRBJ1-2	large	.	TRBV28	CASSIRPTDFDYGYTF	TGTGCCAGCAGTATACGCCCGACAGATTTCGACTATGGCTACACCTTC
TRBJ2-2	.	.	TRBV13	CASSLATRGELFF	TGTGCCAGCAGCTTAGCCACAAGGGGGGAGCTGTTTTTT
TRBJ2-2	.	.	TRBV7-9	CASSGVGELFF	TGTGCCAGCAGCGGGGTCGGGGAGCTGTTTTTT
TRBJ1-2	.	.	TRBV6-5	CASSLHDRDGYTF	TGTGCCAGCAGTTTACACGATCGGGATGGCTACACCTTC
TRBJ1-1	.	.	TRBV19	CASSDGAWGTEAFF	TGTGCCAGTTCCGACGGAGCCTGGGGCACTGAAGCTTTCTTT
TRBJ2-3	.	TRBD1	TRBV28	CASSLSGTGIADTQYF	TGTGCCAGCAGTTTATCCGGGACAGGGATCGCAGATACGCAGTATTTT
TRBJ2-3	.	TRBD1	TRBV5-6	CASSSGTGGTDTQYF	TGTGCCAGCAGCTCCGGGACAGGGGGCACAGATACGCAGTATTTT
TRBJ1-1	few	TRBD1	TRBV28	CASSPTPGGSRGNTEAFF	TGTGCCAGCAGTCCTACCCCAGGGGGCTCTAGAGGGAACACTGAAGCTTTCTTT
TRBJ2-7	.	TRBD1	TRBV27	CASTDRAYEQYF	TGTGCCAGCACAGACAGGGCCTACGAGCAGTACTTC
TRBJ1-1	medium-sized	TRBD1	TRBV7-9	CASSQSTGGGYEAFF	TGTGCCAGCAGCCAATCGACAGGGGGCGGCTATGAAGCTTTCTTT
TRBJ2-1	.	TRBD1	TRBV29-1	CSVIGQGLWEKFF	TGCAGCGTGATAGGACAGGGGCTTTGGGAAAAGTTCTTC
TRBJ2-3	.	TRBD2	TRBV5-1	CASSSTSGGRGTQYF	TGCGCCAGCAGCTCGACTAGCGGGGGACGGGGTACGCAGTATTTT
TRBJ2-5	.	TRBD2	TRBV5-4	CASSQGGAGEETQYF	TGTGCCAGCAGCCAAGGCGGAGCGGGGGAAGAGACCCAGTACTTC
TRBJ2-7	.	.	TRBV2	CASSARGSPHEQYF	TGTGCCAGCAGTGCGAGGGGGTCCCCCCACGAGCAGTACTTC
TRBJ2-7	.	TRBD2	TRBV7-9	CASSLGSGSYEQYF	TGTGCCAGCAGCTTAGGTAGCGGGAGCTACGAGCAGTACTTC
TRBJ2-7	few	TRBD1	TRBV28	CASSRDRVNEQYF	TGTGCCAGCAGCCGGGACAGGGTAAACGAGCAGTACTTC
TRBJ2-7	.	TRBD1	TRBV28	CASSFRDSYEQYF	TGTGCCAGCAGTTTCCGGGACAGCTACGAGCAGTACTTC
TRBJ2-3	.	TRBD1	TRBV28	CASSLPGTGGRDTQYF	TGTGCCAGCAGTCTCCCCGGGACAGGGGGCCGAGATACGCAGTATTTT
TRBJ2-7	.	TRBD2	TRBV7-9	CASSPEGLAVSSYEQYF	TGTGCCAGCAGCCCGGAGGGACTAGCGGTTAGCTCCTACGAGCAGTACTTC